The 20 T cell receptor beta chains below come from one sample, sequenced in a study of regulatory T cells in long-lasting Graves disease. For TCR beta, libraries came from iRepertoire HTBI primers and Arm-PCR of CDR3 regions. TCRdb fed the multiplex PCR reads into MiXCR, producing one record per CDR3 protein. Here the sample spans roughly 220,000 distinct CDR3 sequences, about a sixth being singletons. Specified time point: newly diagnosed GD, antithyroid drugs for less than 3 months. Making the TCR library involved RNA that had been extracted from PBMCs. The starting material was peripheral blood mononuclear cells (PBMCs), obtained at new diagnosis, from a patient treated with antithyroid drugs. These receptor sequences come from a female donor with Graves disease.

The table lists this clonotype with many counts. The chain couples TRBV12-3 or TRBV12-4 to TRBJ1-4, with no clear D. V was pared by 7 bases and J by 0 bases, with 9 bases between. The CDR3 totals 14 residues. The CDR3 nucleotides read TGTGCCAGCAATCGACCTGCAACTAATGAAAAACTGTTTTTT. Amino acid sequence: CASNRPATNEKLFF.

This clonotype showed up just a few times. The chain couples TRBV24-1 to TRBJ2-3, with D perhaps assigned TRBD1 or TRBD2 (5 bases each). V was cut by 3 bases and J by 1 base, with 7 bases left in between. The CDR3 runs 14 residues. Germline values: CDR1 KGHDR, CDR2 SFDVKD. This CDR3 is CATSDGGGTDTQYF. The CDR3 coding sequence is TGTGCCACCAGTGATGGGGGTGGCACAGATACGCAGTATTTT.

There are many counts of this clonotype. The gene calls are TRBV18 and TRBJ2-1; TRBD1 might be the D (5 bases). CDR1 KGHSH and CDR2 LQKENI come from the germline V gene. CDR3 length: 14 residues. Deletions cut 8 bases from V and 5 bases from J, with 16 bases between. The CDR3 DNA reads as TGTGCCAGCACGCCCGACAGACCTCACAATGAGCAGTTCTTC. Amino acids: CASTPDRPHNEQFF.

This clonotype was found many times. The chain couples TRBV7-3 to TRBJ2-7; 10 bases are shared with TRBD1. The CDR3 extends over 13 amino acids. Germline CDR1 and CDR2: SGHTA and FQGTGA. J was trimmed by 6 bases and V by 2 bases; bases with no gene match: 1. CDR3 nucleotides: TGTGCCAGCAGCTTAGGGACAGGGGCCGAGCAGTACTTC. This gives the protein CASSLGTGAEQYF.

This clonotype was picked up many times. V is TRBV29-1 and J is TRBJ2-3; TRBD1 matches at 8 bases. This CDR3 is built from 14 residues. CDR1 and CDR2 (germline): SQVTM, ANQGSEA. The trim removed 5 bases at V and 4 bases at J, leaving 8 bases unmatched. The CDR3 nucleotides read TGCAGCGTTCGGGGGAGACAGGGGTCAGATACGCAGTATTTT. Translated, it gives CSVRGRQGSDTQYF.

This clonotype was detected ten times or more. The chain combines TRBV2 with TRBJ2-7; 9 nucleotides align to TRBD1. This CDR3 contains 17 residues. The V and J ends lost 0 bases and 4 bases, in that order; junction bases with no gene match: 10. Germline loops: CDR1 SNHLY, CDR2 FYNNEI. The CDR3, as DNA: TGTGCCAGCAGTGAAGCTACAGGGGGCCCCTTACCGTACGAGCAGTACTTC. Its protein product is CASSEATGGPLPYEQYF.

This rearrangement joins TRBV9 to TRBJ2-3; the D is unclear. V was shortened by 1 base and J by 0 bases, with 9 bases between the two germline ends. The CDR3 covers 15 residues. Germline V gives CDR1 SGDLS, CDR2 YYNGEE. The CDR3 protein is CASSVMPTSTDTQYF. As DNA, the CDR3 is TGTGCCAGCAGCGTAATGCCAACCAGCACAGATACGCAGTATTTT.

This clonotype was recorded many times. The chain couples TRBV19 to TRBJ2-3; tentatively, D is TRBD1 (6 bases). The length of the CDR3 is 14 residues. Germline lookup yields CDR1 LNHDA and CDR2 SQIVND (reference sequence). V dropped 7 bases and J dropped 0 bases, with 11 bases sitting between them. In DNA, the CDR3 is TGTGCCAGTACCCCGGGACACAGCACAGATACGCAGTATTTT. Encoded protein: CASTPGHSTDTQYF.

This clonotype was seen many times. V and J are TRBV18 and TRBJ2-1, with 12 bases that match TRBD1. The CDR3 is made up of 17 amino acids. Trimming took 1 base from V and 8 from J; bases not matched to a gene: 9. Germline CDR1 and CDR2: KGHSH and LQKENI. The CDR3 loop is CASSPQEGQGARDEQFF. The CDR3 nucleotides are TGTGCCAGCTCACCACAAGAGGGACAGGGGGCTCGGGATGAGCAGTTCTTC.

This clonotype was found many times. The rearrangement links TRBV11-2 to TRBJ2-7; tentative D call: TRBD1 (8 bases). Germline assignment: CDR1 SGHAT and CDR2 FQNNGV. Trimming left V 6 bases short and J 3 bases short, with 12 bases between. The CDR3 length is 13 residues. CDR3 amino acids: CASRTGGGYEQYF. CDR3 nucleotides: TGTGCCAGCAGAACAGGGGGGGGCTACGAGCAGTACTTC.

The V call is TRBV9, the J call TRBJ2-2, with 9 bases aligning to TRBD1. Germline CDR1 and CDR2: SGDLS and YYNGEE. J gave up 0 bases and V 4 bases, and 4 bases lay outside the gene matches. The CDR3 consists of 16 residues. In DNA, the CDR3 is TGTGCCAGCAGCAACACAGGGGGCGCGAACACCGGGGAGCTGTTTTTT. Its protein product is CASSNTGGANTGELFF. Combining the CDR3 with reference TRBV9 and TRBJ2-2 gives the whole variable domain DSGVTQTPKHLITATGQRVTLRCSPRSGDLSVYWYQQSLDQGLQFLIQYYNGEERAKGNILERFSAQQFPDLHSELNLSSLELGDSALYFCASSNTGGANTGELFFGEGSRLTVL.

This clonotype came up many times. The genes are TRBV11-2 and TRBJ1-1, with D perhaps matching TRBD1 (5 bases). CDR1 and CDR2 (germline): SGHAT, FQNNGV. V was trimmed by 6 bases and J by 0 bases, leaving 8 bases between them. CDR3 size: 13 residues. The CDR3 DNA reads as TGTGCCAGCAGATTGGGGGTGAACACTGAAGCTTTCTTT. Residues: CASRLGVNTEAFF. Full variable domain (missing parts from reference TRBV11-2 and TRBJ1-1): EAGVAQSPRYKIIEKRQSVAFWCNPISGHATLYWYQQILGQGPKLLIQFQNNGVVDDSQLPKDRFSAERLKGVDSTLKIQPAKLEDSAVYLCASRLGVNTEAFFGQGTRLTVV.

There are many counts of this clonotype. This chain joins TRBV6-2 or TRBV6-3 and TRBJ2-7, with 12 bases identical to TRBD2. The ends lost 4 bases at V and 5 bases at J; junction bases unmatched: 3. The CDR3 covers 14 residues. Germline-derived CDR1 and CDR2 are MNHEY and SVGEGT. The CDR3 bases are TGTGCCAGCAGTTCCACTAGCGGGAGGAACGAGCAGTACTTC. Translated, it gives CASSSTSGRNEQYF.

V and J are TRBV6-1 and TRBJ2-2, with D perhaps TRBD1 (5 bases). The germline gives CDR1 MNHNS, CDR2 SASEGT. This CDR3 spans 15 amino acids. Trimming shortened V by 7 bases and J by 4 bases, and 16 bases separated the two germline ends. CDR3 sequence (DNA): TGTGCCAGCACATCGGCTCCGACAGTCACCGGGGAGCTGTTTTTT. The encoded protein is CASTSAPTVTGELFF.

This clonotype was detected many times. The DNA is omitted, as the CDR3 cannot be located on it reliably, and the CDR3 follows TCRdb's listing. This chain connects TRBV28 to TRBJ2-1; the table's D call TRBD2 went unverified against the DNA. The germline V gene encodes CDR1 MDHEN and CDR2 SYDVKM. The CDR3 spans 16 residues, counting both ends. The CDR3 protein is CASSSSTRMIYNEQFF.

This clonotype was recorded at least ten times. The chain couples TRBV7-3 to TRBJ1-6; unclear D gene. The germline V gene has CDR1 SGHTA and CDR2 FQGTGA. This CDR3 contains 14 residues. Trimming stripped 4 bases from V and 10 bases from J, with 14 bases between. The DNA of the CDR3 is TGTGCCAGCAGCTGGACTTCCTGGGGATCACCCCTCCACTTT. Residues: CASSWTSWGSPLHF. The complete variable domain, with remaining parts taken from reference TRBV7-3 and TRBJ1-6, reads GAGVSQTPSNKVTEKGKYVELRCDPISGHTALYWYRQSLGQGPEFLIYFQGTGAADDSGLPNDRFFAVRPEGSVSTLKIQRTERGDSAVYLCASSWTSWGSPLHFGNGTRLTVT.

The chain is built from TRBV19 and TRBJ2-7; 12 bases map to TRBD2. Per germline, CDR1 LNHDA and CDR2 SQIVND (reference sequence). The CDR3 runs to 15 residues. Losses at the gene ends were 9 bases for V and 4 bases for J; bases not matched to a gene: 10. Here the CDR3 reads CASCSSGRAGYEQYF. CDR3 sequence (DNA): TGTGCCAGCTGCTCTAGCGGGAGGGCCGGGTACGAGCAGTACTTC.

The table lists this clonotype with a few counts. The chain combines TRBV7-8 with TRBJ2-1; 8 nucleotides match TRBD2. This CDR3 region has 16 residues. In germline, CDR1 is SGHVS, CDR2 FQNEAQ. V trimming: 7 bases; J trimming: 0 bases; junction bases outside the gene matches: 8. The CDR3 spells CASTNFSGSSYNEQFF. The CDR3 nucleotides read TGTGCCAGCACCAACTTCAGCGGGAGCTCCTACAATGAGCAGTTCTTC. Full variable domain (rest looked up from reference TRBV7-8 and TRBJ2-1): GAGVSQSPRYKVAKRGQDVALRCDPISGHVSLFWYQQALGQGPEFLTYFQNEAQLDKSGLPSDRFFAERPEGSVSTLKIQRTQQEDSAVYLCASTNFSGSSYNEQFFGPGTRLTVL.

The table lists this clonotype with many counts. The genes are TRBV29-1 and TRBJ2-3; possible D gene TRBD2, 5 bases. The germline V and J ends were trimmed by 6 bases and 4 bases, with 17 bases remaining between them. Germline CDR1 is SQVTM and CDR2 is ANQGSEA. This CDR3 spans 14 amino acids. The chain's CDR3 is CSVDPGSEPDTQYF. CDR3 DNA: TGCAGCGTGGATCCGGGATCCGAGCCAGATACGCAGTATTTT.

The V gene is TRBV6-1, the J gene TRBJ2-2; TRBD2 aligns across 10 bases. With V trimmed by 6 bases and J by 7 bases, 8 bases remained unmatched. CDR3 length: 15 amino acids. CDR1 is MNHNS, CDR2 SASEGT, per germline. CDR3 amino acids: CASRGAGGPLGELFF. In DNA form, the CDR3 reads TGTGCCAGCAGGGGAGCGGGAGGGCCCCTCGGGGAGCTGTTTTTT.